This TCR delta chain was captured in a study of gamma-delta chains in newborns, infants, children. Overall study context: Innate gammadelta T cells reportedly expand polyclonally right after birth, driven by microbial exposure, per the title.

With respect to this clone: The junction shows a germline mismatch at one end, possibly a read error.

TCRdb fed the reads to CATT. The repertoire includes 8,500 to 10,000 delta-chain clones, about 22% of them detected once, and approximately 4.7% sits in the top ten. The CDR3 contains 20 residues. CDR1 and CDR2 (germline): TVYSNPD, GDNSRS (reference sequence). Sequenced sample: blood. The chain carries TRDV3 and TRDJ1; 10 bases are shared with TRDD3. The receptor's source is a child who was a newborn, infant or young child, either healthy, febrile or measles-vaccinated (not recorded which). CDR3 DNA: TGTGCCTATAAATACTTCCGACTGGGTGGGGGATACCCGGACACCGATAAAATCATCTTT. Its protein product is CAYKYFRLGGGYPDTDKIIF.